A selection of T cell receptor beta chains follows, all from one sample in a study of shared clonotypes between healthy human individuals. Using immunoSEQ multiplex PCR, the repertoire was profiled, and TCRdb retains in-frame clones only, with some absent. The sample shows about 680,000 clones, 73% of them seen only once. Sequencing was done on a sample of memory CD4+ T cells sorted from blood. The receptors here all came from a woman aged 25 to 39 in good health. The CDR3 runs from the conserved cysteine through the conserved F or W. The D gene is left open where the match is weak. Size is omitted from some rows. Given values are once, few, many or a class for expanded clones.

v_gene: TRBV19
d_gene: -
abundance: -
j_gene: TRBJ1-5
CDR3nt: TGTGCCAGTAGTATCTCGGCCGAATATCAGCCCCAGCATTTT
CDR3aa: CASSISAEYQPQHF

v_gene: TRBV7-3
d_gene: TRBD1
abundance: few
j_gene: TRBJ2-2
CDR3nt: TGTGCCAGCAGCGGACAGGGGGCAATCGGGGAGCTGTTTTTT
CDR3aa: CASSGQGAIGELFF

v_gene: TRBV25-1
d_gene: -
abundance: -
j_gene: TRBJ2-7
CDR3nt: TGTGCCAGTTCTCGCAGCTCCTACGAGCAGTACTTC
CDR3aa: CASSRSSYEQYF

v_gene: TRBV5-5
d_gene: TRBD2
abundance: -
j_gene: TRBJ2-7
CDR3nt: TGTGCCAGCAGCCCGACTGGCGGGGGGTCCTACGAGCAGTACTTC
CDR3aa: CASSPTGGGSYEQYF

v_gene: TRBV27
d_gene: TRBD2
abundance: -
j_gene: TRBJ2-7
CDR3nt: TGTGCCAGCAGTTTATCTCGCGGGAGTGCCTACGAGCAGTACTTC
CDR3aa: CASSLSRGSAYEQYF

v_gene: TRBV5-4
d_gene: -
abundance: -
j_gene: TRBJ2-2
CDR3nt: TGTGCCAGCAGCCAGGGGCGGTGGGACACCGGGGAGCTGTTTTTT
CDR3aa: CASSQGRWDTGELFF

v_gene: TRBV27
d_gene: TRBD2
abundance: few
j_gene: TRBJ2-7
CDR3nt: TGTGCCAGCAGTCTTAATAGCGGGAGGGATTACGAGCAGTACTTC
CDR3aa: CASSLNSGRDYEQYF

v_gene: TRBV19
d_gene: -
abundance: -
j_gene: TRBJ2-3
CDR3nt: TGTGCCAGTAGTTTGGGGTTAGCAGATACGCAGTATTTT
CDR3aa: CASSLGLADTQYF

v_gene: TRBV9
d_gene: -
abundance: -
j_gene: TRBJ2-3
CDR3nt: TGTGCCAGCAGCGTAGGCGCCAGAGGGAGCACAGATACGCAGTATTTT
CDR3aa: CASSVGARGSTDTQYF

v_gene: TRBV2
d_gene: -
abundance: -
j_gene: TRBJ1-5
CDR3nt: TGTGCCAGCAGTGAAGAGTGGGCAGGCCTCAATCAGCCCCAGCATTTT
CDR3aa: CASSEEWAGLNQPQHF

v_gene: TRBV20-1
d_gene: -
abundance: -
j_gene: TRBJ1-1
CDR3nt: TGCAGTGCTATGAACACTGAAGCTTTCTTT
CDR3aa: CSAMNTEAFF

v_gene: TRBV28
d_gene: -
abundance: many
j_gene: TRBJ2-3
CDR3nt: TGTGCCAGCAGTCGTACAGGGACCACAGATACGCAGTATTTT
CDR3aa: CASSRTGTTDTQYF

v_gene: TRBV4-1
d_gene: -
abundance: -
j_gene: TRBJ2-6
CDR3nt: TGCGCCAGCAGCCAAGATCTCACAACTACCGGGGCCAACGTCCTGACTTTC
CDR3aa: CASSQDLTTTGANVLTF

v_gene: TRBV6-1
d_gene: TRBD1
abundance: -
j_gene: TRBJ1-2
CDR3nt: TGTGCCAGCACCACGGACAGGGGCTATGGCTACACCTTC
CDR3aa: CASTTDRGYGYTF

v_gene: TRBV4-1
d_gene: -
abundance: -
j_gene: TRBJ2-7
CDR3nt: TGCGCCAGCAGCTTCACCCCCAAAACCTACGAGCAGTACTTC
CDR3aa: CASSFTPKTYEQYF

v_gene: TRBV5-1
d_gene: -
abundance: -
j_gene: TRBJ1-1
CDR3nt: TGCGCCAGCAGCTCGTTCTTAGACACTGAAGCTTTCTTT
CDR3aa: CASSSFLDTEAFF

v_gene: TRBV19
d_gene: -
abundance: many
j_gene: TRBJ1-2
CDR3nt: TGTGCCAGTAGCTCCCGTTTAGGAGAGGGAGGCAACTATGGCTACACCTTC
CDR3aa: CASSSRLGEGGNYGYTF

v_gene: TRBV5-8
d_gene: -
abundance: -
j_gene: TRBJ2-3
CDR3nt: TGTGCCAGCAGCTTGGCCTGGGGCACAGATACGCAGTATTTT
CDR3aa: CASSLAWGTDTQYF

v_gene: TRBV29-1
d_gene: TRBD1
abundance: -
j_gene: TRBJ2-3
CDR3nt: TGCAGCGTTCGGGCCGGGACAGGGCAAGGTACGCAGTATTTT
CDR3aa: CSVRAGTGQGTQYF

v_gene: TRBV30
d_gene: TRBD1
abundance: -
j_gene: TRBJ1-1
CDR3nt: TGTGCCTGGACCCACCGGACAGGGGATGTAGTTGGCACTGAAGCTTTCTTT
CDR3aa: CAWTHRTGDVVGTEAFF

v_gene: TRBV5-1
d_gene: TRBD1
abundance: -
j_gene: TRBJ1-1
CDR3nt: TGCGCCAGCAGCTTAACGGGACAGGGGAACACTGAAGCTTTCTTT
CDR3aa: CASSLTGQGNTEAFF

v_gene: TRBV30
d_gene: -
abundance: -
j_gene: TRBJ1-1
CDR3nt: TGTGCCTGGAGTACAGCGGGGCTTGGTGAAGCTTTCTTT
CDR3aa: CAWSTAGLGEAFF

v_gene: TRBV19
d_gene: TRBD1
abundance: -
j_gene: TRBJ1-2
CDR3nt: TGTGCCAGTGCGCCCATAGACAGGGGCAGGGGCTACACCTTC
CDR3aa: CASAPIDRGRGYTF

v_gene: TRBV19
d_gene: -
abundance: -
j_gene: TRBJ1-1
CDR3nt: TGTGCCAGTAGTGGTTGGACTGATGGAGCTTTCTTT
CDR3aa: CASSGWTDGAFF

v_gene: TRBV5-1
d_gene: TRBD1
abundance: -
j_gene: TRBJ2-1
CDR3nt: TGCGCCAGCAGCCCAGGACAGGGTACTGATTTGAAGCAGTTCTTC
CDR3aa: CASSPGQGTDLKQFF

v_gene: TRBV19
d_gene: -
abundance: many
j_gene: TRBJ2-6
CDR3nt: TGTGCCAGTAGTGGAGGGCACTCTGGGGCCAACGTCCTGACTTTC
CDR3aa: CASSGGHSGANVLTF

v_gene: TRBV11-2
d_gene: -
abundance: once
j_gene: TRBJ2-3
CDR3nt: TGTGCCAGCAGCTTACTTTACGGAGATACGCAGTATTTT
CDR3aa: CASSLLYGDTQYF

v_gene: TRBV20-1
d_gene: -
abundance: -
j_gene: TRBJ1-4
CDR3nt: TGCAGTGCAGAGGACGGGGAAAAACTGTTTTTT
CDR3aa: CSAEDGEKLFF

v_gene: TRBV5-6
d_gene: -
abundance: -
j_gene: TRBJ2-4
CDR3nt: TGTGCCAGCAGCTTAGGGGGTGACATTCAGTACTTC
CDR3aa: CASSLGGDIQYF

v_gene: TRBV28
d_gene: TRBD2
abundance: -
j_gene: TRBJ2-4
CDR3nt: TGTGCCAGCAGTTCGTTTAGCGGACTAGCGGGCTCGACCAAAAACATTCAGTACTTC
CDR3aa: CASSSFSGLAGSTKNIQYF

v_gene: TRBV2
d_gene: TRBD2
abundance: -
j_gene: TRBJ2-3
CDR3nt: TGTGCCAGCAGTCGACTGACTAGCGCCACAGATACGCAGTATTTT
CDR3aa: CASSRLTSATDTQYF

v_gene: TRBV5-1
d_gene: -
abundance: -
j_gene: TRBJ2-7
CDR3nt: TGCGCCAGCAGCTTGGCAGGGGACGAGCAGTACTTC
CDR3aa: CASSLAGDEQYF

v_gene: TRBV7-2
d_gene: TRBD1
abundance: once
j_gene: TRBJ2-7
CDR3nt: TGTGCCAGCAGCCGGAGGGCCGGGACAGGGATAAGCGAGCAGTACTTC
CDR3aa: CASSRRAGTGISEQYF

v_gene: TRBV27
d_gene: -
abundance: -
j_gene: TRBJ1-4
CDR3nt: TGTGCCAGCAAAGACCGGGCCGCAACTAATGAAAAACTGTTTTTT
CDR3aa: CASKDRAATNEKLFF

v_gene: TRBV6-6
d_gene: TRBD2
abundance: many
j_gene: TRBJ2-7
CDR3nt: TGTGCCAGCAACTCCGGGACTAGCGGGAGTGGGGTCGAGCAGTACTTC
CDR3aa: CASNSGTSGSGVEQYF

v_gene: TRBV5-6
d_gene: -
abundance: many
j_gene: TRBJ2-2
CDR3nt: TGTGCCAGCATAAGGGGGAGCACCGGGGAGCTGTTTTTT
CDR3aa: CASIRGSTGELFF

v_gene: TRBV10-3
d_gene: -
abundance: -
j_gene: TRBJ2-7
CDR3nt: TGTGCCATCAAAGGAGCAGGGGGGTCCTACGAGCAGTACTTC
CDR3aa: CAIKGAGGSYEQYF

v_gene: TRBV5-4
d_gene: TRBD2
abundance: -
j_gene: TRBJ2-7
CDR3nt: TGTGCCAGCAGCTTGAGTAGCGGGAGGCCAGACTACGAGCAGTACTTC
CDR3aa: CASSLSSGRPDYEQYF

v_gene: TRBV28
d_gene: TRBD1
abundance: once
j_gene: TRBJ2-5
CDR3nt: TGTGCCAGCAGTCCAGGGGACAGGGTTAGGCAAGAGACCCAGTACTTC
CDR3aa: CASSPGDRVRQETQYF